A selection of T cell receptor beta chains follows, all from one sample in a study of T cells in localized non-small cell lung cancer. Method: immunoSEQ multiplex PCR; TCRdb's copy keeps in-frame clones and lacks some. The sample lists some 27,000 clones; 70% to 90% were seen once. The sequencing used peripheral blood, collected before any cancer treatment. The receptor set was obtained from a female donor at least 60 years old with stage III squamous cell lung carcinoma. The CDR3 runs from the conserved cysteine through the conserved F or W. A D gene is named only where the DNA matches it firmly. Not every row has a clone size; where given, it reads once, few, many or a size class.

cdr3_aa,cdr3_nt,v_call,d_call,clone_size,j_call
CASSLRQGGYEQYF,TGTGCCAGCAGCCTTCGACAGGGCGGCTACGAGCAGTACTTC,TRBV9,TRBD1,NA,TRBJ2-7
CASSSLPGQANYGYTF,TGTGCCAGCAGCTCCCTCCCGGGACAGGCTAACTATGGCTACACCTTC,TRBV11-1,TRBD1,NA,TRBJ1-2
CASSPAGEDTQYF,TGTGCCAGCAGCCCCGCAGGGGAAGATACGCAGTATTTT,TRBV7-9,NA,NA,TRBJ2-3
CAISGLAGDGDEQYF,TGTGCCATCAGTGGACTAGCGGGAGACGGGGACGAGCAGTACTTC,TRBV10-3,TRBD2,NA,TRBJ2-7
CASSQQGYGSPLHF,TGCGCCAGCAGCCAACAGGGATATGGTTCACCCCTCCACTTT,TRBV4-3,NA,once,TRBJ1-6
CAWSVGQGRREYPVYGYTF,TGTGCCTGGAGTGTCGGACAGGGACGGCGAGAATATCCGGTTTATGGCTACACCTTC,TRBV30,TRBD1,NA,TRBJ1-2
CASFRRRTGYTF,TGTGCCAGCTTTCGCAGGCGGACCGGCTACACCTTC,TRBV21-1,NA,few,TRBJ1-2
CASSPSDYYGYTF,TGTGCCAGCTCACCATCGGACTACTATGGCTACACCTTC,TRBV18,NA,NA,TRBJ1-2
CATSDRDRDLNEQYF,TGTGCCACCAGCGACCGGGACAGGGACTTGAACGAGCAGTACTTC,TRBV15,TRBD1,NA,TRBJ2-7
CASSYSLGASSYEQYF,TGTGCCAGCAGTTACTCGCTGGGGGCCAGCTCCTACGAGCAGTACTTC,TRBV6-5,NA,NA,TRBJ2-7
CASSYSPQNYGYTF,TGTGCCAGCAGTTACTCCCCGCAGAACTATGGCTACACCTTC,TRBV6-5,NA,once,TRBJ1-2
CASSTRLSGNTIYF,TGTGCCAGCAGCACTCGACTCTCAGGAAACACCATATATTTT,TRBV11-2,NA,NA,TRBJ1-3
CASSKGQEETQYF,TGTGCCAGCAGTAAAGGTCAGGAAGAGACCCAGTACTTC,TRBV9,NA,NA,TRBJ2-5
CASSLDRGSYNEQFF,TGTGCCAGCAGCTTAGACAGGGGCTCCTACAATGAGCAGTTCTTC,TRBV7-2,TRBD1,NA,TRBJ2-1
CASSPLKENTEAFF,TGTGCCAGCTCACCATTAAAGGAGAACACTGAAGCTTTCTTT,TRBV18,NA,NA,TRBJ1-1
CASSIYIAGGPRTGELFF,TGTGCCAGTAGTATATATATAGCGGGAGGGCCCCGCACCGGGGAGCTGTTTTTT,TRBV19,TRBD2,few,TRBJ2-2
CSVLDTPYEQYF,TGCAGCGTTCTTGACACTCCCTACGAGCAGTACTTC,TRBV29-1,NA,NA,TRBJ2-7
CASSLDNSPLHF,TGTGCCAGCAGCTTGGATAATTCACCCCTCCACTTT,TRBV7-9,NA,NA,TRBJ1-6
CASSPPGTYNTGELFF,TGTGCCAGCTCACCACCAGGAACGTATAACACCGGGGAGCTGTTTTTT,TRBV18,NA,NA,TRBJ2-2
CASSLFAGRSSYEQYF,TGTGCCAGCAGTTTATTTGCGGGAAGGAGCTCCTACGAGCAGTACTTC,TRBV28,NA,NA,TRBJ2-7
CSVDDRVGEQYF,TGCAGCGTTGATGACAGGGTCGGGGAGCAGTACTTC,TRBV29-1,TRBD1,NA,TRBJ2-7
CASTPDASGANVLTF,TGTGCCAGCACCCCGGATGCCTCTGGGGCCAACGTCCTGACTTTC,TRBV2,NA,once,TRBJ2-6
CASSLDPPDTQYF,TGTGCCAGCAGCTTAGACCCCCCAGATACGCAGTATTTT,TRBV7-2,NA,few,TRBJ2-3
CASSLGASGRPGSYNEQFF,TGTGCCAGCAGCTTAGGGGCTAGCGGGAGGCCCGGCTCCTACAATGAGCAGTTCTTC,TRBV7-9,TRBD2,NA,TRBJ2-1
CASRDIPFEQYF,TGTGCCAGCAGGGACATACCCTTCGAGCAGTACTTC,TRBV6-5,NA,NA,TRBJ2-7
CASSQDLGSYGYTF,TGCGCCAGCAGCCAAGATCTGGGGAGCTATGGCTACACCTTC,TRBV4-3,NA,NA,TRBJ1-2
CASSLFLGPTNTGELFF,TGCGCCAGCAGCTTGTTCTTGGGACCCACGAACACCGGGGAGCTGTTTTTT,TRBV5-1,NA,NA,TRBJ2-2
CASSQGAGMNTEAFF,TGTGCCAGCAGCCAAGGGGCCGGCATGAACACTGAAGCTTTCTTT,TRBV4-2,NA,once,TRBJ1-1